Below, one T cell receptor beta chain is given with its context. This clonotype was picked up many times. What antigen it recognizes has not been identified. No clone much larger than this one lies a single base away; base qualities are absent. Preparation of the library involved multiplex PCR. Sequencer: Illumina HiSeq 4000. TCR beta libraries were built with iRepertoire HTBI primers and Arm-PCR amplification of CDR3 regions. Gel purification was performed on PCR products prior to sequencing. The authors processed their data as follows. Gene usage analysis of CDR3 amino acid clonotypes used the approximately 62 TRBV and 12 to 15 TRBJ segments found across samples. Filtered high-quality paired reads were merged into contigs using COPE and FqMerger. BLAST was used to align contigs to IMGT TRBV, TRBD and TRBJ reference genes, with CDR3 defined following IMGT. Any clonotype with a frequency above 0.1% was classified as a highly expanded clone. Shannon entropy served as the measure of repertoire diversity, while the Gini coefficient captured V-J evenness. Clonotypes shared by more than one individual were considered public. Using fastp at Q25 and MiXCR, TCRdb reprocessed the public reads and kept productive beta chains. All rows with the same CDR3 protein become a single entry with the most common DNA and genes. Clone size and V and J calls follow TCRdb, not the original study. Across this sample there are 400,000 to 550,000 distinct CDR3 sequences, with roughly 15% seen only once. About a quarter of the sample belongs to the ten largest clones.

The sample comes from a study of regulatory T cells in long-lasting Graves disease (dated by TCRdb to the early 2020s). About the full investigation: In the newly diagnosed Graves' disease group, patients had been taking antithyroid drugs for less than 3 months. The study was conducted in China and was registered as a clinical trial. Patients with persistent Graves' disease were compared with patients with newly diagnosed Graves' disease using TCR sequencing and RNA sequencing of peripheral blood. A total of approximately 35 samples were covered by TCR sequencing, comprising about 13 persistent and 20 or so newly diagnosed Graves' disease patients. The paper as a whole reports these results and caveats: The small sample size was acknowledged by the authors as a limitation that may reduce accuracy. The study examined only peripheral blood because the primary lesion, thyroid tissue, could not be accessed. More public clonotypes were shared among persistent patients (approximately 3,000) than among newly diagnosed patients (just under 1,000). TRBV28, TRBJ1-2 and TRBJ2-5 were preferentially used in persistent disease, while TRBV20-1 and TRBJ2-1 were favored in newly diagnosed disease. Persistent Graves' disease patients showed lower TCR Shannon entropy and fewer highly expanded clones than newly diagnosed patients, suggesting clonal expansion. Only the TCR beta chain was sequenced and analyzed.

In light of the paper, this sample's time point label describes: newly diagnosed GD, antithyroid drugs for less than 3 months. For both TCR sequencing and RNA sequencing, RNA was extracted from PBMCs in TRIzol. Graves' disease was diagnosed according to American Thyroid Association guidelines. Patients for the study were recruited at an endocrinology department in Xi'an, China. From each patient, about 9 milliliters of peripheral blood was collected into an EDTA anticoagulant tube. Ficoll Paque Plus density gradient separation was used to isolate PBMCs, and no further T cell sorting was done. An Agilent 2100 Bioanalyzer and agarose gel were used to assess RNA quality, and a NanoDrop 2000 was used to measure RNA concentration. CDR1 MDHEN and CDR2 SYDVKM were looked up in the germline V gene. Trimming takes 10 bases from V and 1 base from J, and the germline ends sit 13 bases apart. Taken from cysteine to phenylalanine, the CDR3 has 13 residues. Just CDR3 DNA is preserved here, 39 bases in frame from base 1.

This sample also appeared in a second study, on T cells in Graves' hyperthyroidism and ophthalmopathy. Per that second paper: A patient counted as having stable Graves' hyperthyroidism if no progression to ophthalmopathy occurred over 18 months of follow-up. Hyperthyroidism patients were newly diagnosed, had a disease duration of under 2 months, and were aged 18 to 65 years. Any patient with an uncontrolled infection, another autoimmune disease, pregnancy or lactation was excluded. Diagnoses were established on the basis of clinical symptoms, serum thyroxine and TRAb, thyroid ultrasound, and orbital computed tomography. A first-round RT-PCR of the TCR CDR3 used the HTBI primer set with the Qiagen OneStep RT-PCR kit. Most expanded thyroid clonotypes (frequency above 0.001) were also detected in blood, suggesting blood repertoires may reflect thyroid immune responses. In cross-validation, a model built on a 13 V-J signature told ophthalmopathy apart from stable hyperthyroidism with roughly 87% sensitivity and approximately 81% specificity, and in testing the same model reached 80%/75%. During validation, the model predicted progression to ophthalmopathy a median of about 5.9 months ahead of onset, with almost 71% sensitivity and less than 85% specificity. To identify TCR V-J signatures that set the groups apart, the researchers used a discovery cohort of more than 95 patients, made up of about 44 with Graves' ophthalmopathy and 57 with stable Graves' hyperthyroidism. Whether ophthalmopathy could be predicted prospectively was tested in an independent validation cohort made up of roughly 20 hyperthyroidism patients plus 17 patients who later progressed to ophthalmopathy. The 75 to 100 discovery patients were divided at random into training and test sets in a 7:3 ratio. In addition, the study compared T-cell repertoires in thyroid tissue and in blood from five or six Graves' hyperthyroidism patients. Following sampling, methimazole starting at 30 mg daily was given to hyperthyroidism patients, and high-dose intravenous methylprednisolone was given to ophthalmopathy patients. Libraries were constructed in a second round of multiplex PCR, after which size selection and purification were performed. Paired-end sequencing of the libraries was performed with 100 bp reads on an Illumina HiSeq2000. Raw data were processed with SOAPnuke, discarding reads with adapters, uncalled bases, mean Phred below 15, or no exact constant-primer or identifier match. COPE v1.2.5 was used to merge the high-quality paired reads, and each unique nucleotide sequence was defined as a clonotype. MiTCR v1.1 was used to align the clonotypes against IMGT TRBV, TRBD and TRBJ reference segments. The analysis was restricted to V-J combinations with a frequency above 0.0001, which together covered 99.2% of the repertoires. A TCS score was defined as the ratio of F50 (clonal expansion) to E x V (chaos), with BLOSUM62-based TCRdist applied between CDR3 peptides within each V-J. Welch's t-statistics and random forest reduced fewer than 550 V-J features to 10 to 15, which were used in a naive Bayes classifier (R e1071). Sample size was not statistically predetermined, and blinding of investigators to group allocation was not performed. TCR Vbeta CDR3 sequencing of 120 to 150 peripheral blood samples (over 40 ophthalmopathy, 75 to 85 hyperthyroidism and roughly 17 progressor patients) is reported in the paper.

The sequence links TRBV28 to TRBJ1-1; a tentative D call is TRBD1 (5 bases match). This receptor was identified in a woman younger than 35 with Graves disease. Donor details come from another sample of the same person, matched by shared clones. The specimen comprised peripheral blood mononuclear cells (PBMCs), sampled at new diagnosis, from a patient treated with antithyroid drugs. CDR3 sequence: CAMTASGNTEAFF. The nucleotides are TGTGCCATGACAGCGTCGGGGAACACTGAAGCTTTCTTT.